The clone carrying this T cell receptor beta chain was found a few times. MiXCR, applied by TCRdb to the RT-PCR reads, yields one record per CDR3 protein. Of under 200,000 distinct CDR3 sequences detected, more than 20% appear once; the ten largest clones hold roughly a quarter. The data derive from a study of patients and donors after allogeneic stem cell transplantation. Specimen: blood, either unsorted or a sorted T cell fraction (not recorded which). This TCR derives from a human donor who was either an allogeneic HSCT recipient or a stem cell or donor lymphocyte infusion donor (not recorded which). It is not recorded whose cells these are; they may come from a transplant donor.

The CDR3 DNA reads as TGCAGCGTAACGGGGGACTCCTACAATGAGCAGTTCTTC. This codes for CSVTGDSYNEQFF. This rearrangement joins TRBV20-1 to TRBJ2-1; tentative D call: TRBD2 (6 bases). Germline V lookup: CDR1 DFQATT, CDR2 SNEGSKA (reference sequence). This CDR3 contains 13 residues.